Presented here are 10 T cell receptor beta chains from one specimen sequenced in a study of lung T cells in sarcoidosis with Löfgren's syndrome. TCRdb analysed the reads with MiXCR anew, one entry per CDR3 protein. The repertoire has 60,000 to 70,000 distinct CDR3 sequences, 20% to 25% of them found once; the top ten carry 2% to 2.5%. Sequencing was done on a sample of CD4+ T cells from PBMCs. Receptor source: a human donor with sarcoidosis (Löfgren's syndrome or another form), or a control subject (not recorded which).

This clonotype was observed a few times. The V and J genes are TRBV19 and TRBJ1-1, with a weak D call TRBD1 (5 bases). CDR3 length equals 14 residues. Germline V gene lookup returns CDR1 LNHDA and CDR2 SQIVND (reference sequence). V was clipped by 4 bases and J by 5 bases, with 14 bases between them. Written as DNA, the CDR3 is TGTGCCAGTAGTAGCCGGGGGGGGGAGACTGAAGCTTTCTTT. Translating gives CASSSRGGETEAFF.

In its sample, this clonotype was seen many times. The chain is built from TRBV20-1 and TRBJ2-1; 8 positions match TRBD1. Unmatched junction bases numbered 5, after V lost 7 bases and J lost 0 bases. This CDR3 has 14 amino acids. Germline V CDR1 and CDR2: DFQATT, SNEGSKA (reference sequence). CDR3 protein: CSVHTGGSYNEQFF. DNA of the CDR3: TGCAGTGTCCACACAGGGGGCTCCTACAATGAGCAGTTCTTC.

This clonotype was seen a handful of times. The V and J genes are TRBV10-3 and TRBJ1-1, with TRBD1 matching over 8 bases. V lost 6 bases to trimming and J lost 5 bases; unmatched junction nucleotides: 14. CDR1 and CDR2 from the germline V gene are ENHRY and SYGVKD. The CDR3 consists of 16 residues. The CDR3 region is CAIRPDRGGSLTEAFF. CDR3 nucleotide sequence: TGTGCCATCAGACCAGACAGGGGAGGGAGTTTAACTGAAGCTTTCTTT.

There are many counts of this clonotype. The chain couples TRBV11-2 to TRBJ1-1; 9 nucleotides match TRBD1. This CDR3 has 18 residues. CDR1 is SGHAT and CDR2 is FQNNGV in the germline V gene. J gave up 4 bases and V 6 bases, and 18 bases lay outside the gene matches. The CDR3 here is CASRQPFRQGEKVTEAFF. CDR3 DNA sequence: TGTGCCAGCAGACAACCATTCAGACAGGGGGAAAAAGTCACTGAAGCTTTCTTT.

Turning to this clonotype: This sequence may be a read error, since a much larger clone differs from it by one base. This is likely a read error, given that the CDR3 carries no conserved phenylalanine or tryptophan at its end. The rearrangement links TRBV6-2 or TRBV6-3 to TRBJ1-5; 9 nucleotides line up with TRBD1. This CDR3 region has 13 residues. Germline CDR1 MNHEY, CDR2 SVGEGT. V lost 5 bases, J lost 6 bases, and 2 bases stayed unmatched. CDR3 sequence reads: CASSTTGGQPQHL. Here the CDR3 DNA reads TGTGCCAGCAGTACGACAGGGGGTCAGCCCCAGCATCTT.

CDR3 region: CASSGTSGLTDTQYF. DNA of the CDR3: TGTGCCAGCAGCGGAACTAGCGGACTCACAGATACGCAGTATTTT. The chain uses TRBV7-8 and TRBJ2-3; TRBD2 aligns across 8 bases. The V segment lost 5 bases and the J segment 2 bases; nucleotides outside the gene matches: 6. Looked up from germline, CDR1 is SGHVS and CDR2 is FQNEAQ. The CDR3 has 15 residues.

At least ten counts were recorded for this clonotype. The chain links TRBV27 to TRBJ2-1; perhaps TRBD1 as D (5 bases). Germline V gene data show CDR1 as MNHEY and CDR2 as SMNVEV (reference sequence). Trimming removed 4 bases at V and 8 bases at J, with 18 bases between. The CDR3 is 15 amino acids. The CDR3 reads CASSWGSGARDEQFF. In DNA, the CDR3 is TGTGCCAGCAGTTGGGGATCTGGGGCTCGCGATGAGCAGTTCTTC.

This chain links TRBV27 with TRBJ1-1, with 8 bases identical to TRBD1. V trimming: 5 bases; J trimming: 10 bases; junction bases outside the gene matches: 3. The CDR3 loop spans 11 amino acids. Germline values: CDR1 MNHEY, CDR2 SMNVEV (reference sequence). The CDR3 sequence is CASSTGQGAFF. In DNA, the CDR3 is TGTGCCAGCAGTACAGGACAGGGAGCTTTCTTT.

This clonotype was recorded many times. The V call is TRBV6-1, the J call TRBJ1-2; 11 positions agree with TRBD1. Germline CDR1 and CDR2: MNHNS and SASEGT. V trimming: 6 bases; J trimming: 0 bases; junction bases outside the gene matches: 12. The CDR3 covers 18 residues. CDR3 sequence reads: CASRPNSGTGGTNYGYTF. Written as DNA, the CDR3 is TGTGCCAGCAGACCCAATTCTGGGACAGGGGGAACTAACTATGGCTACACCTTC.

This clonotype was detected a few times. The chain joins TRBV5-1 to TRBJ1-5; D may be TRBD1 (5 bases). The germline V gene encodes CDR1 SGHRS and CDR2 YFSETQ. V gave up 3 bases and J gave up 10 bases, with 20 bases separating them. The CDR3 runs 15 residues. The CDR3 sequence is CASSSMGDPGEPQHF. The CDR3 nucleotides are TGCGCCAGCAGCTCCATGGGGGACCCTGGAGAACCCCAGCATTTT.